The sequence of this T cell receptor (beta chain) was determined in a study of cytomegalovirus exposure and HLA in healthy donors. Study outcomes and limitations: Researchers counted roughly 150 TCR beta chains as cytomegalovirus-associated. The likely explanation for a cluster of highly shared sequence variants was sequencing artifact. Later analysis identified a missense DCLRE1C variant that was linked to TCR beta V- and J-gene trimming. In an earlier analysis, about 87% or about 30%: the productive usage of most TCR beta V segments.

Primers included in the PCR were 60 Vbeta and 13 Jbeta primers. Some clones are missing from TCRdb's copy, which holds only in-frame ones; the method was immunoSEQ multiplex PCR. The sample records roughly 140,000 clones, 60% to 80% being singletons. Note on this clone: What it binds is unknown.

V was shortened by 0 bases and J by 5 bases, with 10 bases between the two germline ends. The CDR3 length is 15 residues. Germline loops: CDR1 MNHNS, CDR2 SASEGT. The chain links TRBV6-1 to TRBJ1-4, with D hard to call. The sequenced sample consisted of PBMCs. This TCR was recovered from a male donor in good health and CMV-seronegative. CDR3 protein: CASSEAEGTNEKLFF. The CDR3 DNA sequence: TGTGCCAGCAGTGAAGCCGAGGGTACCAATGAAAAACTGTTTTTT.